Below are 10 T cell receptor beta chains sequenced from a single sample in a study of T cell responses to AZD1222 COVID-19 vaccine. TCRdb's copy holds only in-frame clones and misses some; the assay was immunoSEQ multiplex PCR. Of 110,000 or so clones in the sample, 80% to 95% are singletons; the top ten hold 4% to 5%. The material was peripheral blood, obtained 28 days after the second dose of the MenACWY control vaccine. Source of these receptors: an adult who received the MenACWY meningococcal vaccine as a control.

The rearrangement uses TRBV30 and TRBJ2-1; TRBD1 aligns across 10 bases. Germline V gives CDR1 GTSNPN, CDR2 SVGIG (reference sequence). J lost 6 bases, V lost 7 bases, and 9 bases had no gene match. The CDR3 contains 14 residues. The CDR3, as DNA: TGTGCCTTTTTGAGGACAGGGGGACCCAATGAGCAGTTCTTC. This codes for CAFLRTGGPNEQFF.

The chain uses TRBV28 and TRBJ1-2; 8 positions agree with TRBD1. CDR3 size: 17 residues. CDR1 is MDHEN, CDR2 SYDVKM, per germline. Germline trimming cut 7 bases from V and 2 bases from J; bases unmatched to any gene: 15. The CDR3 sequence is CASTQIPPGQGNYGYTF. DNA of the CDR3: TGTGCCAGCACTCAAATTCCCCCCGGACAGGGCAACTATGGCTACACCTTC.

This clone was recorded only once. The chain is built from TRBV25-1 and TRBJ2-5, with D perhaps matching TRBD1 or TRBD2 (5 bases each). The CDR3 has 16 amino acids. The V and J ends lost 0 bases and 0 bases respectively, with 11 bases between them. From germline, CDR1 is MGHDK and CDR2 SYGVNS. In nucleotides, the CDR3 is TGTGCCAGCAGTGAATACTACGGGGCCTACCAAGAGACCCAGTACTTC. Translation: CASSEYYGAYQETQYF.

The CDR3 spells CASSPRGAWGDTQYF. The CDR3, as DNA: TGTGCCAGCTCACCCCGTGGGGCCTGGGGAGATACGCAGTATTTT. The chain carries TRBV18 and TRBJ2-3, with a tentative D call TRBD1 (5 bases). The ends were cut back, 3 bases at V and 5 bases at J, with 15 bases in the middle. The germline V gene encodes CDR1 KGHSH and CDR2 LQKENI. CDR3 length equals 15 residues.

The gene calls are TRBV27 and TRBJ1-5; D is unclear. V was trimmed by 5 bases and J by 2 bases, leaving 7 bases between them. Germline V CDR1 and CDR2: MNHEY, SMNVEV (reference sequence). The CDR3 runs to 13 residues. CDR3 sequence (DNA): TGTGCCAGCAGTCCCCCGGGCAATCAGCCCCAGCATTTT. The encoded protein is CASSPPGNQPQHF.

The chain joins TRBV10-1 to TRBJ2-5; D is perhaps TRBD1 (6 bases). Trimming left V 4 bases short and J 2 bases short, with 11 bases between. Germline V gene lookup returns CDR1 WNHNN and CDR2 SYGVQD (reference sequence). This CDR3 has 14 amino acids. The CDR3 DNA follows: TGCGCCAGCAGTGTTCGGGACAAGCAAGAGACCCAGTACTTC. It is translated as CASSVRDKQETQYF.

The chain's CDR3 is CAITTGGLGDTQYF. The CDR3 region has the DNA TGTGCCATCACGACGGGGGGATTGGGAGATACGCAGTATTTT. V is TRBV7-8 and J is TRBJ2-3; 7 bases fit TRBD2. The CDR3 has 14 amino acids. The germline V gene has CDR1 SGHVS and CDR2 FQNEAQ. V gave up 10 bases and J gave up 5 bases; unmatched junction bases: 12. Complete variable domain (other parts from reference TRBV7-8 and TRBJ2-3): GAGVSQSPRYKVAKRGQDVALRCDPISGHVSLFWYQQALGQGPEFLTYFQNEAQLDKSGLPSDRFFAERPEGSVSTLKIQRTQQEDSAVYLCAITTGGLGDTQYFGPGTRLTVL.

The DNA of the CDR3 is TGCGCCAGCAGCGAGGTACTTGGGGGGGGCACAGATACGCAGTATTTT. Amino acid sequence: CASSEVLGGGTDTQYF. This chain uses TRBV4-3 with TRBJ2-3, with TRBD2 identical over 7 bases. Germline V gene sequence: CDR1 LGHNA, CDR2 YSLEER. The CDR3 has 16 amino acids. V dropped 5 bases and J dropped 1; count of bases not matched to a gene: 9.

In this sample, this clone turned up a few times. Here the CDR3 reads CASIIPRVTIAEAFF. For the CDR3, the DNA is TGTGCCAGCATAATCCCTCGGGTAACGATCGCTGAAGCTTTCTTT. The J gene is TRBJ1-1, the V gene TRBV11-3; D not resolved. CDR1 SGHNT and CDR2 YENEEA come from the germline V gene. V was cut by 7 bases and J by 6 bases, with 21 bases left in between. The CDR3 sequence is 15 residues long.

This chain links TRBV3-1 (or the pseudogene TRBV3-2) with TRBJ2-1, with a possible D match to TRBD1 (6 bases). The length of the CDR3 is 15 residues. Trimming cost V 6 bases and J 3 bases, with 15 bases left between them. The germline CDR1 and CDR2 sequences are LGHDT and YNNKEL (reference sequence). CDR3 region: CASSLDQGNYNEQFF. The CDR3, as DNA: TGTGCCAGCAGTCTTGATCAGGGGAACTACAATGAGCAGTTCTTC.